This TCR beta chain came from a study of T cells after posttransplantation cyclophosphamide. Study results and caveats: Donor CD8+ memory clones often dominated recipient blood repertoires at later times.

Cells defined as naive were viable CD3+CD4+ or CD3+CD8+ and CCR7+CD45RA+CD45RO-CD95-CD27+CD28+. V lost 4 bases, J lost 7 bases, and 9 bases stayed unmatched. This CDR3 is built from 14 residues. Looked up from germline, CDR1 is LGHNT and CDR2 is FRNRAP. Turning to this clone: The target antigen is unknown.

TCRdb's copy holds only in-frame clones and misses some; the assay was immunoSEQ multiplex PCR. The sample includes tens of thousands of clones, over 95% of them seen just once. Material: naive CD4+ T cells sorted from PBMCs. The chain recombines TRBV12-5 with TRBJ1-2, with 7 bases aligning to TRBD1. The source of this sequence is a man over 45 in good health, CMV-negative, and a related stem cell transplant donor. The CDR3 loop is CASGSAGGSFGYTF. In nucleotides, the CDR3 is TGTGCTAGTGGTTCCGCAGGGGGGTCTTTTGGCTACACCTTC.